This TCR beta chain was obtained from a study of blood T cell repertoires in COVID-19. Study-level information: Either two negative PCRs, clearance, or symptom resolution qualified Cohort 3 donors as recovered.

Sequencing was performed with immunoSEQ multiplex PCR; in TCRdb, only in-frame clones are kept and a portion is missing. The table records 150,000 to 200,000 clones, roughly 86% of them present only once. In its sample, this clone was seen once. The age range of participants was 18 to 89 years, with residence in about 25 US areas. In germline, CDR1 is WSHSY, CDR2 SAAADI. This CDR3 is built from 16 residues. The ends lost 0 bases at V and 4 bases at J; junction bases unmatched: 5. The rearrangement links TRBV10-2 to TRBJ2-5; TRBD2 agrees at 10 bases. This clonotype was obtained from a woman between 40 and 55 years old in a cohort exposed to, infected with or recovered from COVID-19 (not recorded which). Sequences were obtained from PBMCs or T cells enriched from blood (not recorded which). The CDR3 DNA follows: TGCGCCAGCAGTGAGTCACTAGCGGGGTTAGGAGAGACCCAGTACTTC. Protein sequence: CASSESLAGLGETQYF.